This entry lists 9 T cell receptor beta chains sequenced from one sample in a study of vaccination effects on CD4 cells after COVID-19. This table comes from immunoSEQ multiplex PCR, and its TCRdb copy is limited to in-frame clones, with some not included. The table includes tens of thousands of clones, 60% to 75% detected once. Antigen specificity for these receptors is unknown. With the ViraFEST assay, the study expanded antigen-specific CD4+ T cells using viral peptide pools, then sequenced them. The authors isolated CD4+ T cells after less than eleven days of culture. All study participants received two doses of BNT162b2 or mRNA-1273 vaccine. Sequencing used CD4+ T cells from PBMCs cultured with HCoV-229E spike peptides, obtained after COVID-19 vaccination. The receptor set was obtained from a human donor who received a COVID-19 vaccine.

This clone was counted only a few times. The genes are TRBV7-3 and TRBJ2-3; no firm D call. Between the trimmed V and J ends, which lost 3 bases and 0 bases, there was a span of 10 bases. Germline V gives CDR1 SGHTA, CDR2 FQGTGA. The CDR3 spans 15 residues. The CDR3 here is CASSFHSGSTDTQYF. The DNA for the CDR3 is TGTGCCAGCAGCTTCCACTCGGGTAGCACAGATACGCAGTATTTT.

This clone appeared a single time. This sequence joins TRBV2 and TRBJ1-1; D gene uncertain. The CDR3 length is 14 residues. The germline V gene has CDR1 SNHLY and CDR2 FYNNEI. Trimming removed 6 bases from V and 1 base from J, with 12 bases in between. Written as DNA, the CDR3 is TGTGCCAGCAGGCTGACGGATACGAACACTGAAGCTTTCTTT. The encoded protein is CASRLTDTNTEAFF.

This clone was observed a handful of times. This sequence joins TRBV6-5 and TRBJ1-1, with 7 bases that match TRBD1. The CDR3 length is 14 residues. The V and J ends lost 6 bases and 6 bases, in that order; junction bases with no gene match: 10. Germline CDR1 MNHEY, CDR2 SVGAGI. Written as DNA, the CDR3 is TGTGCCAGCAGCCGGGACAGTGTCCGGGCTGAAGCTTTCTTT. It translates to CASSRDSVRAEAFF.

This CDR3 is CSVEPGQGLNTEAFF. For the CDR3, the DNA is TGCAGCGTTGAGCCGGGACAGGGACTGAACACTGAAGCTTTCTTT. This sequence joins TRBV29-1 and TRBJ1-1; 9 bases align to TRBD1. The CDR3 has 15 amino acids. The V gene's germline CDR1 is SQVTM and CDR2 ANQGSEA. Trimming cost V 3 bases and J 0 bases; bases outside gene matches: 5.

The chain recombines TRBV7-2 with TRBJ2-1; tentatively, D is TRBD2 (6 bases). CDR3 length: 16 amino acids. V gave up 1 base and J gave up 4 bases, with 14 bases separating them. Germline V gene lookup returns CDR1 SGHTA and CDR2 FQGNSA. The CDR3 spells CASSLDRAGTYNEQFF. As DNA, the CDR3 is TGTGCCAGCAGCTTAGATCGGGCGGGGACTTACAATGAGCAGTTCTTC.

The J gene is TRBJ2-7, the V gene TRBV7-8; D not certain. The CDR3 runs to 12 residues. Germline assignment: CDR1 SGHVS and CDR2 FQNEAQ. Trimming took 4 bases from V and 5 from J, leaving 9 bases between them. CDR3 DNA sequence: TGTGCCAGCAGCTCTTACTGGGACGAGCAGTACGTC. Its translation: CASSSYWDEQYV.

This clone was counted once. CDR3 residues: CATSPRRGRGSYEQYV. The DNA for the CDR3 is TGTGCCACCAGCCCTAGAAGGGGACGCGGGTCCTACGAGCAGTACGTC. The chain couples TRBV15 to TRBJ2-7; perhaps D is TRBD1 or TRBD2 (5 bases each). V was pared by 5 bases and J by 1 base, with 18 bases between. The CDR3 is made up of 16 amino acids. The V gene's germline CDR1 is LNHNV and CDR2 YYDKDF (reference sequence).

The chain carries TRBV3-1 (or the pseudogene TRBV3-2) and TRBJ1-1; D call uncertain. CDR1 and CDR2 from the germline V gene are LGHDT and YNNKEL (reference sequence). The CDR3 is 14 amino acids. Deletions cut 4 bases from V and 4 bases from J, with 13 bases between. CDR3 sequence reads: CASSRPWGGTEAFF. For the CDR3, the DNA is TGTGCCAGCAGCCGACCCTGGGGTGGCACTGAAGCTTTCTTT.

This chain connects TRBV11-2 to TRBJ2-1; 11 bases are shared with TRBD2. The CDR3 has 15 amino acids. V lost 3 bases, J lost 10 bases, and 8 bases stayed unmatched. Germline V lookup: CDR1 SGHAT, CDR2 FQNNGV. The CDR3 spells CASSLIAGGPGEQFF. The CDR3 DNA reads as TGTGCCAGCAGCTTGATAGCGGGGGGGCCCGGGGAGCAGTTCTTC.